This TCR beta chain was found in a study of a mutant IDH1 vaccine in newly diagnosed glioma. Concerning this clone itself: Its antigen is still unknown.

Data came from immunoSEQ multiplex PCR; TCRdb stores just in-frame clones and leaves some out. The sample has approximately 30,000 clones; about four fifths are singletons. The germline CDR1 and CDR2 sequences are SNHLY and FYNNEI. The CDR3 is 13 amino acids. Unmatched junction bases numbered 8, after V lost 7 bases and J lost 13 bases. Time point denoted: week 35, safety follow-up. The content of each vaccine dose was 300 ug of mutant IDH1 20-mer peptide, and topical imiquimod accompanied it. The specimen was PBMCs, collected from a glioma patient whose treatment included an IDH1 peptide vaccine. This chain links TRBV2 with TRBJ2-3, with TRBD2 matching 13 bases. This receptor was taken from a man aged 50 to 60 with glioma. The CDR3 here is CASTGGLAGRKYF. In nucleotides, the CDR3 is TGTGCCAGCACTGGGGGACTAGCGGGGAGAAAGTATTTT. The full variable domain, in which reference TRBV2 and TRBJ2-3 provide the parts outside the CDR3, is EPEVTQTPSHQVTQMGQEVILRCVPISNHLYFYWYRQILGQKVEFLVSFYNNEISEKSEIFDDQFSVERPDGSNFTLKIRSTKLEDSAMYFCASTGGLAGRKYFGPGTRLTVL.